This is a list of T cell receptor beta chains from one sample in a study of blood T cell repertoires in COVID-19. Data came from immunoSEQ multiplex PCR; TCRdb stores just in-frame clones and leaves some out. The sample comprises roughly 200,000 clones, approximately 91% of which are singletons, and 18% rests with the top ten. What was sequenced was peripheral blood. These receptors originate from a man aged 45-60 years with COVID-19, enrolled during active disease. Each CDR3 is given with its conserved first and last residue. The D gene is left open where the match is weak. The listing skips clone size in some rows; elsewhere it reads once, few, many or a size class.

V gene	D gene	J gene	clone size	CDR3 protein	CDR3 DNA
TRBV19	TRBD1	TRBJ2-3	.	CASSQQGVRSTDTQYF	TGTGCCAGTTCTCAACAGGGGGTCCGAAGCACAGATACGCAGTATTTT
TRBV3-1/TRBV3-2	.	TRBJ2-7	.	CASSRVRGYEQYF	TGTGCCAGCAGCCGGGTTCGGGGGTACGAGCAGTACTTC
TRBV25-1	TRBD1	TRBJ1-5	.	CASSATGGVFNQPQHF	TGTGCCAGCAGTGCGACAGGGGGGGTCTTCAATCAGCCCCAGCATTTT
TRBV7-9	TRBD2	TRBJ2-3	.	CASSLGFRRGSTDTQYF	TGTGCCAGCAGCTTAGGATTTCGGCGGGGGAGCACAGATACGCAGTATTTT
TRBV6-1	.	TRBJ1-4	.	CASSGGGGRINEKLFF	TGTGCCAGCAGTGGAGGGGGGGGTCGGATTAATGAAAAACTGTTTTTT
TRBV5-8	.	TRBJ2-4	.	CASSFRDTQFGVQYF	TGTGCCAGCAGCTTCCGGGACACCCAGTTCGGAGTTCAGTACTTC
TRBV21-1	.	TRBJ2-6	.	CASSQRTVSSGANVLAF	TGTGCCAGCAGCCAAAGGACAGTTTCCTCTGGGGCCAACGTCCTGGCTTTC
TRBV12-3/TRBV12-4	.	TRBJ2-2	.	CASSLQDTGELFF	TGTGCCAGCAGTTTACAGGACACCGGGGAGCTGTTTTTT
TRBV3-1/TRBV3-2	.	TRBJ1-1	.	CASSQDGGGRTEAFF	TGTGCCAGCAGCCAAGATGGGGGGGGGCGCACTGAAGCTTTCTTT
TRBV9	.	TRBJ2-7	.	CASSVGSQGGAYEQYF	TGTGCCAGCAGCGTCGGCTCACAGGGTGGAGCTTACGAGCAGTACTTC
TRBV20-1	.	TRBJ2-7	few	CSASGTDRRSYEQYF	TGCAGTGCTAGTGGGACTGACAGGAGATCCTACGAGCAGTACTTC
TRBV7-9	TRBD1	TRBJ2-1	once	CASSLVEDRSGIRYNEQFF	TGTGCCAGCAGCTTAGTGGAGGACAGGAGCGGCATTCGATACAATGAGCAGTTCTTC
TRBV10-3	TRBD2	TRBJ2-7	.	CATQGLAGADYEQYF	TGTGCCACCCAGGGACTAGCGGGAGCCGATTACGAGCAGTACTTC
TRBV7-8	TRBD1	TRBJ1-5	medium-sized	CASSLAYGTAQRSNQPQHF	TGTGCCAGCAGCTTAGCGTATGGGACAGCGCAGAGGAGCAATCAGCCCCAGCATTTT
TRBV30	.	TRBJ1-4	.	CAWRAPTMGGTEKLFF	TGTGCCTGGAGGGCCCCAACGATGGGGGGAACGGAAAAACTGTTTTTT
TRBV5-1	.	TRBJ2-3	.	CASSSTSSTDTQYF	TGCGCCAGCAGCTCGACTTCTAGCACAGATACGCAGTATTTT
TRBV6-6	.	TRBJ2-3	.	CASREGTDTQYF	TGTGCCAGCAGAGAGGGAACAGATACGCAGTATTTT
TRBV10-1	TRBD1	TRBJ1-5	.	CASSEPRGDQPQHF	TGCGCCAGCAGTGAGCCCAGGGGGGATCAGCCCCAGCATTTT
TRBV4-1	TRBD1	TRBJ2-1	.	CASSQDRDSYSYNEQFF	TGCGCCAGCAGCCAAGACCGGGACAGTTACTCCTACAATGAGCAGTTCTTC
TRBV30	.	TRBJ2-5	.	CSHTTGTQETQYF	TGTTCCCATACCACGGGAACCCAAGAGACCCAGTACTTC
TRBV7-2	TRBD1	TRBJ1-1	.	CASSLVGGQKNTEAFF	TGTGCCAGCAGCTTAGTTGGGGGACAGAAGAACACTGAAGCTTTCTTT
TRBV6-2/TRBV6-3	.	TRBJ2-7	.	CASSSFDRRRYYEQYF	TGTGCCAGCAGCTCATTTGACAGGCGCAGATACTACGAGCAGTACTTC
TRBV14	.	TRBJ2-3	.	CASSQGLRNTQYF	TGTGCCAGCAGCCAAGGCCTGCGAAATACGCAGTATTTT
TRBV30	.	TRBJ1-6	.	CAVRDIRTSSYNSPLHF	TGTGCCGTACGGGACATTAGGACTAGCTCCTATAATTCACCCCTCCACTTT
TRBV28	TRBD1	TRBJ1-5	.	CASSSRDRPNQPQHF	TGTGCCAGCAGCAGCCGGGACAGGCCAAATCAGCCCCAGCATTTT
TRBV6-4	.	TRBJ2-6	.	CASSDPGGLGYSDPSGANVLTF	TGTGCCAGCAGTGACCCAGGAGGGCTTGGGTATTCCGATCCCTCTGGGGCCAACGTCCTGACTTTC
TRBV4-2	.	TRBJ1-4	.	CASSQEPETMGGKLFF	TGTGCCAGCAGCCAAGAGCCGGAGACGATGGGTGGAAAACTGTTTTTT
TRBV28	.	TRBJ1-2	.	CASSLSRTEYGYTF	TGTGCCAGCAGTTTAAGTCGGACAGAATATGGCTACACCTTC
TRBV6-5	TRBD1	TRBJ1-1	.	CASSRDGQGGTEAFF	TGTGCCAGCAGTCGAGACGGACAGGGGGGAACTGAAGCTTTCTTT
TRBV2	.	TRBJ1-1	.	CASSDSRLGHLAEAFF	TGTGCCAGCAGTGATTCGCGTCTGGGACATTTGGCTGAAGCTTTCTTT
TRBV2	TRBD1	TRBJ2-7	.	CASSTTGVYEQYF	TGTGCCAGCAGTACGACAGGGGTCTACGAGCAGTACTTC
TRBV5-6	TRBD1	TRBJ2-3	once	CASSRQGSTDTQYF	TGTGCCAGCTCCCGACAGGGAAGCACAGATACGCAGTATTTT
TRBV30	TRBD1	TRBJ2-7	.	CAWRGTGTNYEQYF	TGTGCCTGGAGGGGGACAGGGACGAACTACGAGCAGTACTTC
TRBV7-2	.	TRBJ1-2	.	CASSWQGGNYGYTF	TGTGCCAGCAGCTGGCAGGGAGGTAACTATGGCTACACCTTC
TRBV11-1	.	TRBJ1-1	.	CASSPQGSEAFF	TGTGCCAGCAGCCCCCAGGGTTCTGAAGCTTTCTTT
TRBV5-1	TRBD1	TRBJ1-1	.	CASSSNLRGPNTEAFF	TGCGCCAGCAGCTCGAACCTCAGGGGGCCGAACACTGAAGCTTTCTTT
TRBV7-2	.	TRBJ2-1	.	CASSLGLASSDEQFF	TGTGCCAGCAGCTTAGGGCTAGCGTCTTCCGATGAGCAGTTCTTC
TRBV27	.	TRBJ2-6	once	CASSPGAGRDSGANVLTF	TGTGCCAGCAGTCCCGGGGCGGGAAGGGACTCTGGGGCCAACGTCCTGACTTTC
TRBV6-5	.	TRBJ2-5	few	CASSSSQGREETQYF	TGTGCCAGCAGCTCCTCCCAGGGGCGAGAAGAGACCCAGTACTTC
TRBV6-5	.	TRBJ1-5	.	CASTTGGFGDQPQHF	TGTGCCAGCACTACCGGGGGTTTTGGTGACCAGCCCCAGCATTTT
TRBV28	TRBD1	TRBJ1-5	.	CASSSSGTGYQPQHF	TGTGCCAGCAGTTCCTCCGGGACAGGGTATCAGCCCCAGCATTTT
TRBV5-1	.	TRBJ2-7	.	CASSPSGSSYEQYF	TGCGCCAGCAGCCCATCAGGTAGCTCCTACGAGCAGTACTTC
TRBV7-9	TRBD2	TRBJ2-7	few	CASSLEIAGGPWEQYF	TGTGCCAGCAGCTTAGAGATAGCGGGAGGGCCCTGGGAGCAGTACTTC
TRBV6-5	.	TRBJ2-1	.	CASSYPGTLNEQFF	TGTGCCAGCAGTTACCCCGGGACTTTGAATGAGCAGTTCTTC
TRBV5-4	.	TRBJ1-1	.	CASSFLPGATEAFF	TGTGCCAGCAGCTTTTTGCCGGGAGCGACTGAAGCTTTCTTT